This TCR beta chain originates from a study of blood T cell repertoires in COVID-19. Study-wide context: From the United States, Italy and Spain came samples of acute and convalescent COVID-19. Sample material is recorded as cDNA or gDNA derived from T cells, B-cell-depleted T cells, or PBMCs.

Authors' processing steps: From reference gene primer amplification, estimates of nucleated cell counts were derived. Clones were read by immunoSEQ multiplex PCR, and TCRdb kept only the in-frame ones, dropping some. The V and J calls and clone size are taken from that table; D and trimming were inferred from the DNA. The table includes about 150,000 clones, about 79% detected once. Trimming took off 3 bases at V and 1 base at J, with 10 bases between the two ends. This CDR3 has 14 residues. Germline CDR1 is DFQATT and CDR2 is SNEGSKA (reference sequence). This sequence originates from a woman aged 55-70 years with acute or convalescent COVID-19. Sequencing was carried out using peripheral blood. The V call is TRBV20-1, the J call TRBJ1-5; no clear D. In DNA form, the CDR3 reads TGCAGTGCTAGTCCCAGAAGAAGCAATCAGCCCCAGCATTTT. Encoded protein: CSASPRRSNQPQHF.